This T cell receptor (beta chain) was captured by sequencing in a study of PD-L1 blockade in urothelial cancer. The overall study: Blood analysis occurred 3 weeks (second dose) and 6 weeks after treatment start.

Deletions cut 3 bases from V and 0 bases from J, with 11 bases between. The germline CDR1 and CDR2 sequences are ENHRY and SYGVKD. The CDR3 totals 15 residues. Libraries were prepared by immunoSEQ multiplex PCR; TCRdb keeps only in-frame clonotypes and omits some of them. The repertoire holds some 120,000 clones, with around nine tenths as singletons. This sample's time point: peripheral blood 6 weeks after treatment start. The chain is built from TRBV10-3 and TRBJ1-1; tentatively, D is TRBD1 (5 bases). Material: PBMCs, obtained around atezolizumab (anti-PD-L1) treatment. The source is a man aged 60-69 years with urothelial cancer. The CDR3: CAISDRARMNTEAFF. The CDR3 DNA follows: TGTGCCATCAGTGACAGGGCCCGGATGAACACTGAAGCTTTCTTT.